These T cell receptor beta chains were read from a single sample in a study of blood T cell repertoires in COVID-19. Clones were sequenced by immunoSEQ multiplex PCR, and TCRdb holds only the in-frame ones, with some missing. The sample carries under 75,000 clones, 84% recorded once. The sample taken for sequencing was peripheral blood. The receptors were sampled from a man between 60 and 70 years old with COVID-19, enrolled during active disease. CDR3s include the opening cysteine and the closing phenylalanine or tryptophan. D genes are given only for firm matches. A row's size may be missing; if present it is once, few, many or a size class.

v_gene	abundance	d_gene	j_gene	CDR3nt	CDR3aa
TRBV5-4	-	-	TRBJ1-5	TGTGCCAGCAGCCGCCGGGGGACCAATCAGCCCCAGCATTTT	CASSRRGTNQPQHF
TRBV19	-	TRBD2	TRBJ2-5	TGTGCCAGTACCCGGGGGGGAACCGTCCAAGAGACCCAGTACTTC	CASTRGGTVQETQYF
TRBV6-4	-	-	TRBJ2-7	TGTGCCAGCAGTTCCCAGGCTGGGGGGGAGCAGTACTTC	CASSSQAGGEQYF
TRBV6-5	once	-	TRBJ1-2	TGTGCCACGACAACCCCGGGGTACTATGGCTACACCTTC	CATTTPGYYGYTF
TRBV11-3	-	TRBD1	TRBJ1-4	TGTGCCAGCAGCACACAGGGGGATTCGGAAAAACTGTTTTTT	CASSTQGDSEKLFF
TRBV28	once	-	TRBJ1-1	TGTGCCACCCTTTCCCCGGACAGCTTGAACACTGAAGCTTTCTTT	CATLSPDSLNTEAFF
TRBV2	-	-	TRBJ2-1	TGTGCCAGCAGTGTGTTTCGACAGGACCCCTACAATGAGCAGTTCTTC	CASSVFRQDPYNEQFF
TRBV19	-	-	TRBJ1-2	TGTGCCAGTAGTAACTACAGGACAAACTATGGCTACACCTTC	CASSNYRTNYGYTF
TRBV4-2	-	TRBD2	TRBJ2-2	TGTGCCAGCAGCCATAGCGGGGGGGCCGGCACCGGGGAGCTGTTTTTT	CASSHSGGAGTGELFF
TRBV6-1	-	TRBD1	TRBJ1-5	TGTGCCAGCAGTGAAGCAGGGGGCGGTCAGCCCCAGCATTTT	CASSEAGGGQPQHF
TRBV11-2	once	-	TRBJ2-3	TGTGCCAGCAGCCCCCGGGGGAGTAGGGGAGTAGATACGCAGTATTTT	CASSPRGSRGVDTQYF
TRBV30	-	TRBD1	TRBJ1-1	TGTGCCTGGACCTTGGGACAGGGGTGGAACACTGAAGCTTTCTTT	CAWTLGQGWNTEAFF
TRBV9	-	-	TRBJ2-4	TGTGCCAGCAGCGTACTCACCGGGACACCCAAAAACATTCAGTACTTC	CASSVLTGTPKNIQYF
TRBV6-5	-	TRBD1	TRBJ1-1	TGTGCCAGCTCCGCCAGGACAGGGAACACTGAAGCTTTCTTT	CASSARTGNTEAFF
TRBV4-1	few	-	TRBJ2-7	TGCGCCAGCAGCCAAGTCAACGGGAGTCCCTACGAGCAGTACTTC	CASSQVNGSPYEQYF
TRBV7-9	-	-	TRBJ2-7	TGTGCCAGCAGCTTCCACCGGTACGAGCAGTACTTC	CASSFHRYEQYF
TRBV2	-	TRBD1	TRBJ2-5	TGTGCCAGCAGAGGGACAGGGGTCCCCCAAGAGACCCAGTACTTC	CASRGTGVPQETQYF
TRBV6-5	once	-	TRBJ2-3	TGTGCCAGCATGCAGGGTTCAGATACGCAGTATTTT	CASMQGSDTQYF
TRBV24-1	-	TRBD1	TRBJ1-1	TGTGCCACCAGTGATCCCCGGACAGGGGATACTGAAGCTTTCTTT	CATSDPRTGDTEAFF
TRBV29-1	-	-	TRBJ1-2	TGCAGCGTTGCCGCGTCTTCTGACTATGGCTACACCTTC	CSVAASSDYGYTF